This T cell receptor (beta chain) emerged from a study of control samples from healthy donors and cancer patients. Germline CDR1 reads SGHTA; CDR2 reads FQGTGA. This CDR3 region has 11 residues. V was trimmed by 3 bases and J by 7 bases, leaving 4 bases between them. TCRdb's table, derived via immunoSEQ multiplex PCR, lists solely in-frame clones and lacks some. The data hold about 120,000 clones, with around 88% observed a single time. This rearrangement joins TRBV7-3 to TRBJ1-5; D uncertain. What was sequenced was blood. The clonotype was recovered from a man aged 35 to 55 in good health. CDR3 nucleotide sequence: TGTGCCAGCAGCTTGAAGCAGCCCCAGCATTTT. This sequence encodes CASSLKQPQHF.